This paragraph covers one TCR beta chain sequence. Germline V gives CDR1 MNHEY, CDR2 SMNVEV (reference sequence). The V and J ends lost 0 bases and 1 base respectively, with 9 bases between them. CDR3 length equals 15 residues. Followed longitudinally, the Seattle patients had been enrolled during active infection. This record comes from a study of blood T cell repertoires in COVID-19. Study summary: The United States, Italy and Spain were the sources of the acute and convalescent COVID-19 samples. The analysed material was cDNA or gDNA that came from T cells, B-cell-depleted T cells, or PBMCs.

Original handling: Reference gene primer amplification in the assay estimated nucleated cell counts. Clones were read by immunoSEQ multiplex PCR, and TCRdb kept only the in-frame ones, dropping some. From that table come the V and J calls and clone size; the DNA was used to work out D and trimming. The repertoire holds 250,000 to 350,000 clones, with around 84% as singletons. Source material: peripheral blood. This TCR was recovered from a human donor with COVID-19, enrolled during active disease. The donor label of this sample is uncertain. The chain couples TRBV27 to TRBJ1-1; weak D call: TRBD1 (5 bases). Here the CDR3 DNA reads TGTGCCAGCAGTTTATCGTCAGGGTCGAACACTGAAGCTTTCTTT. This sequence encodes CASSLSSGSNTEAFF.